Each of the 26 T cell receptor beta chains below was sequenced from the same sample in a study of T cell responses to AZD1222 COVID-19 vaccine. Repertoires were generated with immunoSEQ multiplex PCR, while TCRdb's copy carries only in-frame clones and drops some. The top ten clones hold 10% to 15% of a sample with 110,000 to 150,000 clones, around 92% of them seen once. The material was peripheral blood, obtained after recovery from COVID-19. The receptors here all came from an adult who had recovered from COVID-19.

The chain's CDR3 is CASREQGSGEQYF. The CDR3 DNA sequence: TGTGCCAGCAGAGAACAGGGTTCTGGCGAGCAGTACTTC. The rearrangement uses TRBV28 and TRBJ2-7, with a possible D match to TRBD1 (6 bases). The CDR3 is 13 amino acids. Germline assignment: CDR1 MDHEN and CDR2 SYDVKM. V shed 6 bases and J shed 6 bases, with 15 bases lying between them.

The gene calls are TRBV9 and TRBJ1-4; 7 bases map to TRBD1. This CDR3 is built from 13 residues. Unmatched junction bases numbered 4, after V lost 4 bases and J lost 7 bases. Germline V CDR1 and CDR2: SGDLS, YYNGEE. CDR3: CASSPRQGEKLFF. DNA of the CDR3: TGTGCCAGCAGCCCCCGACAGGGTGAAAAACTGTTTTTT.

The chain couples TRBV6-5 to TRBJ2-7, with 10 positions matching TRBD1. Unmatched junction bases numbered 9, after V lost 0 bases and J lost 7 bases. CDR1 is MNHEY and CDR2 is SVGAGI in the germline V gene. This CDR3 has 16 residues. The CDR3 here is CASSYSKWDRGEEQYF. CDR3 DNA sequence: TGTGCCAGCAGTTACTCGAAGTGGGACAGGGGAGAGGAGCAGTACTTC.

CDR3 sequence reads: CASSKVSVFSYEQYF. CDR3 nucleotide sequence: TGTGCCAGCAGCAAAGTGTCAGTATTCTCCTACGAGCAGTACTTC. The rearrangement uses TRBV4-2 and TRBJ2-7; D unresolved. The CDR3 is 15 amino acids. V was shortened by 5 bases and J by 0 bases, with 14 bases between the two germline ends. The germline gives CDR1 LGHNA, CDR2 YNFKEQ.

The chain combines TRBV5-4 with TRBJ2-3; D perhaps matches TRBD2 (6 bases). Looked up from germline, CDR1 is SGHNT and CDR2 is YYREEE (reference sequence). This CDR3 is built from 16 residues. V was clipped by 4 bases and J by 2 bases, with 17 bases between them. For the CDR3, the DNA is TGTGCCAGCAGCCCACCGGGACTCCCATTCACAGATACGCAGTATTTT. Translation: CASSPPGLPFTDTQYF.

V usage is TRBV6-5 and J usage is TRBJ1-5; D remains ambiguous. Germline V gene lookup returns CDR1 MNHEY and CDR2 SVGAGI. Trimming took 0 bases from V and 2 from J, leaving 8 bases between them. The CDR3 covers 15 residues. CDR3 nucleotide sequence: TGTGCCAGCAGTTACTCGAGGCAGGGCAATCAGCCCCAGCATTTT. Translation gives CASSYSRQGNQPQHF.

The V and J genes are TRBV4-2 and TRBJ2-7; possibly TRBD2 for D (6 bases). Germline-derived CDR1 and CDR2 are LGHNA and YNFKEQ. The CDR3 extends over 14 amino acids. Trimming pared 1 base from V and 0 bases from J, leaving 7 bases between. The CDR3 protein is CASSQVGSSYEQYF. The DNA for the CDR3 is TGTGCCAGCAGCCAAGTCGGGAGCTCCTACGAGCAGTACTTC.

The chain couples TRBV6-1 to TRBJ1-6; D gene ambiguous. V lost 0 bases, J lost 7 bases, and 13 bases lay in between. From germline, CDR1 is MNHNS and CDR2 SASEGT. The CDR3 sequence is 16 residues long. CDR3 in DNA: TGTGCCAGCAGTGAAGCCAGTATAGGCATGAATTCACCCCTCCACTTT. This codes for CASSEASIGMNSPLHF.

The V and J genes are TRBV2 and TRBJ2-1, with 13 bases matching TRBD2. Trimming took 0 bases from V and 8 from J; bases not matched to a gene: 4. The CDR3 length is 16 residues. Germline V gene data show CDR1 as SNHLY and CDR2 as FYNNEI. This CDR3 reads CASSEARLAGGDEQFF. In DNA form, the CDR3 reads TGTGCCAGCAGTGAAGCAAGACTAGCGGGAGGAGATGAGCAGTTCTTC.

The CDR3 DNA follows: TGTGCCAGCAGTGAGGGGGGGGAGCAGGATACGCAGTATTTT. This codes for CASSEGGEQDTQYF. The chain combines TRBV6-1 with TRBJ2-3; 7 positions match TRBD2. The CDR3 extends over 14 amino acids. Germline V gene data show CDR1 as MNHNS and CDR2 as SASEGT. Trimming removed 3 bases from V and 6 bases from J; junction bases left unmatched: 6.

The CDR3 reads CASSFGANTEAFF. The CDR3 DNA reads as TGTGCCAGCAGCTTCGGGGCGAACACTGAAGCTTTCTTT. The chain combines TRBV7-9 with TRBJ1-1; tentative D call: TRBD1 (5 bases). CDR1 is SEHNR, CDR2 FQNEAQ, per germline (reference sequence). CDR3 length: 13 amino acids. V lost 3 bases to trimming and J lost 1 base, with 6 bases between them.

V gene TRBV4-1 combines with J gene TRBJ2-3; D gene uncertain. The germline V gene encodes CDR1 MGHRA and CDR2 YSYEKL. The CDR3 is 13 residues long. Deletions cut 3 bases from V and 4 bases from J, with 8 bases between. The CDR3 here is CASSQSVPDTQYF. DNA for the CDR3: TGCGCCAGCAGCCAGTCCGTCCCAGATACGCAGTATTTT.

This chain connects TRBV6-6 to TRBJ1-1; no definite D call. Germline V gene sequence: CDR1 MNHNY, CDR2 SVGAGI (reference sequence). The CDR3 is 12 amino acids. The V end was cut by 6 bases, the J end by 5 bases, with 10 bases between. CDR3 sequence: CASSPDGTEAFF. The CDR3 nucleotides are TGTGCCAGCAGCCCGGACGGGACTGAAGCTTTCTTT.

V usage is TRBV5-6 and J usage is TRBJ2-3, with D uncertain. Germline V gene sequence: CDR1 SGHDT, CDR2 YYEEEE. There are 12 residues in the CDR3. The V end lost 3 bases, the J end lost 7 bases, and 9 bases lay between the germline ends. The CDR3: CASSWKQNTQYF. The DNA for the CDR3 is TGTGCCAGCAGCTGGAAACAGAATACGCAGTATTTT.

The CDR3 reads CATRRGTGETQYF. CDR3 sequence (DNA): TGTGCCACCAGGAGAGGGACCGGAGAGACCCAGTACTTC. The V and J genes are TRBV24-1 and TRBJ2-5; either TRBD1 or TRBD2 may supply D (5 bases each). The V gene's germline CDR1 is KGHDR and CDR2 SFDVKD. Trimming took off 7 bases at V and 4 bases at J, with 12 bases between the two ends. This CDR3 region has 13 residues.

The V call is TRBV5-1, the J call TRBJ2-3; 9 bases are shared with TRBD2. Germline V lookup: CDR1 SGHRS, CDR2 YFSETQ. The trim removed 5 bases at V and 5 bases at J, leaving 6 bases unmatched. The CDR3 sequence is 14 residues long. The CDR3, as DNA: TGCGCCAGCAGGGCGTCACTAGCGGGAGATACGCAGTATTTT. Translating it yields CASRASLAGDTQYF.

CDR3 residues: CASSYLQSYTDTQYF. The CDR3 DNA reads TGTGCCAGCAGTTATCTACAGAGTTACACAGATACGCAGTATTTT. V and J are TRBV6-2 or TRBV6-3 and TRBJ2-3, with D unclear. The germline V and J ends were trimmed by 3 bases and 2 bases, with 12 bases remaining between them. CDR1 is MNHEY and CDR2 is SVGEGT in the germline V gene. The CDR3 is 15 residues long.

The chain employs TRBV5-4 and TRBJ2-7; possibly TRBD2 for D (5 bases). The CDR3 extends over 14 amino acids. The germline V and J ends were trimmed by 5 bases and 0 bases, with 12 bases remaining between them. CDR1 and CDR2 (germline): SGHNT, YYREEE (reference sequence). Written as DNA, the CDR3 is TGTGCCAGCAGTCGAGCGGACGGCTCCTACGAGCAGTACTTC. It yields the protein CASSRADGSYEQYF. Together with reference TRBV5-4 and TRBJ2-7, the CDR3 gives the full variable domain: ETGVTQSPTHLIKTRGQQVTLRCSSQSGHNTVSWYQQALGQGPQFIFQYYREEENGRGNFPPRFSGLQFPNYSSELNVNALELDDSALYLCASSRADGSYEQYFGPGTRLTVT.

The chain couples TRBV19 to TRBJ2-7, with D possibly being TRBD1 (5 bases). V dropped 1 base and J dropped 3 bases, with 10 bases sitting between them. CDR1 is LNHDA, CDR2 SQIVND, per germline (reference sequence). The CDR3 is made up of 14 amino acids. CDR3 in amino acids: CASSIGGGVYEQYF. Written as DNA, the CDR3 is TGTGCCAGTAGTATAGGGGGCGGAGTCTACGAGCAGTACTTC.

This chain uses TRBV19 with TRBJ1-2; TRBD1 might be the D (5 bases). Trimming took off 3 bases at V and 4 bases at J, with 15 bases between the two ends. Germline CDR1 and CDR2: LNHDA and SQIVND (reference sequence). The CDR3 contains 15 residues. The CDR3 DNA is TGTGCCAGTAGTATGGCGGCCAGGGATGGCTATGGCTACACCTTC. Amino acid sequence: CASSMAARDGYGYTF.

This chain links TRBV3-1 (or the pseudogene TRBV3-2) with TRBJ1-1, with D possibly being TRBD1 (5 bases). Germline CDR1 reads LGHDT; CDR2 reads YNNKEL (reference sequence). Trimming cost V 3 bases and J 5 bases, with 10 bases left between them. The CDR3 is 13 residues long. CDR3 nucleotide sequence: TGTGCCAGCAGCCAGGAGGGGAAGACTGAAGCTTTCTTT. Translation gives CASSQEGKTEAFF.

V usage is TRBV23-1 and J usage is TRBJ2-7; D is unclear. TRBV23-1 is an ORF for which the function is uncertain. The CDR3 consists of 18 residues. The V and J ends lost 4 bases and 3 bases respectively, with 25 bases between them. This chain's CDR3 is CASSPGGPSPPTVYEQYF. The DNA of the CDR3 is TGCGCCAGCAGTCCCGGTGGGCCATCCCCCCCTACAGTCTACGAGCAGTACTTC.

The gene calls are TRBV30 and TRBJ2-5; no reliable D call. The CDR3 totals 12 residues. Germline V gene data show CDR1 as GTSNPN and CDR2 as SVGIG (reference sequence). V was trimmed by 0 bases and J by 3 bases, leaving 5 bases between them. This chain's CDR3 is CAWSVVEETQYF. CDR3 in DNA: TGTGCCTGGAGTGTTGTGGAAGAGACCCAGTACTTC.

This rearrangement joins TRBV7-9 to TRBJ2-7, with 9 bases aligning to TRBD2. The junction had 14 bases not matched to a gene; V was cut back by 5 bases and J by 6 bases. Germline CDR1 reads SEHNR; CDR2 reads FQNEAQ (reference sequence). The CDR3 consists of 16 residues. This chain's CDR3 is CASSTTPGLALREQYF. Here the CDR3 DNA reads TGTGCCAGCAGCACTACCCCGGGACTAGCCCTACGCGAGCAGTACTTC.

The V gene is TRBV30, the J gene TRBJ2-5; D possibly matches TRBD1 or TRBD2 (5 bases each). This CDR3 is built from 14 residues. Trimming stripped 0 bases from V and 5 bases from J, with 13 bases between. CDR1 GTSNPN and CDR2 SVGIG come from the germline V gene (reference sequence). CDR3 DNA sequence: TGTGCCTGGAGTGTACGAGGGGTAGTGGAGACCCAGTACTTC. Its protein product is CAWSVRGVVETQYF.

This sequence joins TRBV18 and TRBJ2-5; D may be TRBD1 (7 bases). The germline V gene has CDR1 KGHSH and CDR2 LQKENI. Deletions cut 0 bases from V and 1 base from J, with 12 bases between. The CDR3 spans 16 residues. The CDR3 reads CASSPPTGDSQETQYF. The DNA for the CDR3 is TGTGCCAGCTCACCACCGACGGGGGACAGCCAAGAGACCCAGTACTTC.